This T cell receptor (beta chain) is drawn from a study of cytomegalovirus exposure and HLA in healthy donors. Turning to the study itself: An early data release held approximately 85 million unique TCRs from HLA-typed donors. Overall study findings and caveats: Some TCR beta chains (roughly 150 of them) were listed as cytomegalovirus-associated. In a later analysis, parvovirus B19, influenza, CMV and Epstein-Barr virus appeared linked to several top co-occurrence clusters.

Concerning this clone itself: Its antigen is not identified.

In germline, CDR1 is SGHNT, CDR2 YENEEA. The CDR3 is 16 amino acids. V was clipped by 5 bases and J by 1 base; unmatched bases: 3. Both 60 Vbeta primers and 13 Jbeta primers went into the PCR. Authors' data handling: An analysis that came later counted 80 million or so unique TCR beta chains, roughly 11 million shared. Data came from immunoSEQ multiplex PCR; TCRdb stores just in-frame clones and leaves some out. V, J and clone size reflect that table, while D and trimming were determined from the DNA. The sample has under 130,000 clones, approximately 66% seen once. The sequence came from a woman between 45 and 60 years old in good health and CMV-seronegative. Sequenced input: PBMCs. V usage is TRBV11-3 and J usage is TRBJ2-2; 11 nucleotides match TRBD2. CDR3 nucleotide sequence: TGTGCCAGCAGCACAGGACTAGCGGGGAACACCGGGGAGCTGTTTTTT. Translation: CASSTGLAGNTGELFF.